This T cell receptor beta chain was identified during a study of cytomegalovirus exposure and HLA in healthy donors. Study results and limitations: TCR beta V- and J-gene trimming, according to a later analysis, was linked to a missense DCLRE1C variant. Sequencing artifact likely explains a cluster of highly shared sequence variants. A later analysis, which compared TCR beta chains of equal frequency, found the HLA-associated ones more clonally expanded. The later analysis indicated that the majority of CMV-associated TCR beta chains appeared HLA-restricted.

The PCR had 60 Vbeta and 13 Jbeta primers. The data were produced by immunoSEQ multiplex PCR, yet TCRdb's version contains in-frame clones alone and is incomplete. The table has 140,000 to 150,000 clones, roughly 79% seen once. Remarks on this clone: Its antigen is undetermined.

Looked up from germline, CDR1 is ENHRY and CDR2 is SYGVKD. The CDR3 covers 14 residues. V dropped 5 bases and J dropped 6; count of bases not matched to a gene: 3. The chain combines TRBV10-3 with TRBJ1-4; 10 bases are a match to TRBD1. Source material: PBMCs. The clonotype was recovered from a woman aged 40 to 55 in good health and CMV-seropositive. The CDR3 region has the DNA TGTGCCATCAGTAGGACAGGGGGACATGAAAAACTGTTTTTT. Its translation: CAISRTGGHEKLFF.